The 10 T cell receptor beta chains below come from one sample, sequenced in a study of T cell repertoires and HLA-DP antigens. HeLa cells expressing allogeneic DPB1 restimulated the 15-day-expanded CD4+ cells for approximately 24 h. Stimulation used HeLa cells expressing transduced HLA-DPA1/DPB1, HLA-DM, invariant chain and CD80. Sequencing used immunoSEQ multiplex PCR; TCRdb keeps in-frame clones, though not all of them. This repertoire shows 4,000 or so clones, less than 85% found once; its top ten account for about a fifth. Input material: CD137- CD4+ T cells from cultured PBMCs. The receptors originated from a woman younger than 30 in good health and CMV-seronegative.

The rearrangement links TRBV5-6 to TRBJ1-2; tentative D call: TRBD1 (5 bases). The CDR3 extends over 15 amino acids. V lost 0 bases, J lost 3 bases, and 12 bases lay in between. The germline gives CDR1 SGHDT, CDR2 YYEEEE. The CDR3 nucleotides are TGTGCCAGCAGCTTGGCAGGGAGGATCCACTATGGCTACACCTTC. This gives the protein CASSLAGRIHYGYTF.

The chain is built from TRBV5-4 and TRBJ2-7, with TRBD1 matching 7 bases. The CDR3 has 14 residues. Germline values: CDR1 SGHNT, CDR2 YYREEE (reference sequence). The V gene end was trimmed by 3 bases and the J gene end by 4 bases; junction bases not matched to a gene: 7. In DNA form, the CDR3 reads TGTGCCAGCAGCTCCGGGACAGAAGGATACGAGCAGTACTTC. Protein sequence: CASSSGTEGYEQYF.

The rearrangement uses TRBV7-2 and TRBJ2-3, with 11 bases that match TRBD2. V trimming: 1 base; J trimming: 5 bases; junction bases outside the gene matches: 8. Per the germline V gene, CDR1 is SGHTA and CDR2 is FQGNSA. The CDR3 is 17 residues long. The CDR3 sequence is CASSLGRLAGGGDTQYF. For the CDR3, the DNA is TGTGCCAGCAGCTTAGGGAGGTTAGCGGGAGGGGGAGATACGCAGTATTTT.

This chain connects TRBV27 to TRBJ2-3; unclear D gene. This CDR3 comprises 15 residues. V was pared by 1 base and J by 2 bases, with 10 bases between. Germline loops: CDR1 MNHEY, CDR2 SMNVEV (reference sequence). The chain's CDR3 is CASSLFESHTDTQYF. In DNA, the CDR3 is TGTGCCAGCAGTTTATTCGAGTCCCACACAGATACGCAGTATTTT.

V is TRBV6-5 and J is TRBJ1-1; no reliable D call. V was clipped by 2 bases and J by 4 bases, with 11 bases between them. CDR1 is MNHEY, CDR2 SVGAGI, per germline. CDR3 size: 14 residues. The CDR3 loop reads CASSYNRGGTEAFF. CDR3 coding DNA: TGTGCCAGCAGTTACAACAGAGGCGGCACTGAAGCTTTCTTT.

The chain recombines TRBV6-6 with TRBJ1-2; TRBD1 might be the D (6 bases). The CDR3 extends over 15 amino acids. The V gene lost 8 bases and the J gene lost 6 bases, with 22 bases spanning the gap. Germline-derived CDR1 and CDR2 are MNHNY and SVGAGI (reference sequence). CDR3 DNA sequence: TGTGCCAGCTCCAGGACAGAAACGCAAAACCATGGCTACACCTTC. It codes for CASSRTETQNHGYTF.

J is TRBJ2-3 and V is TRBV7-9; 7 bases are a match to TRBD2. The CDR3 spans 16 residues. The V and J ends lost 5 bases and 3 bases, in that order; junction bases with no gene match: 11. Germline lookup yields CDR1 SEHNR and CDR2 FQNEAQ (reference sequence). The CDR3 here is CASSQRRGGGTDTQYF. In DNA, the CDR3 is TGTGCCAGCAGCCAAAGACGTGGGGGGGGTACAGATACGCAGTATTTT.

The V and J genes are TRBV5-4 and TRBJ1-4, with TRBD1 identical over 9 bases. CDR1 is SGHNT, CDR2 YYREEE, per germline (reference sequence). The CDR3 is 16 residues long. The junction had 4 bases not matched to a gene; V was cut back by 0 bases and J by 4 bases. CDR3 sequence reads: CASSLAPGQGNEKLFF. The CDR3 DNA sequence: TGTGCCAGCAGCTTGGCCCCGGGACAGGGTAATGAAAAACTGTTTTTT.

The rearrangement joins TRBV30 to TRBJ2-3, with D possibly matching TRBD2 (5 bases). Trimming removed 4 bases from V and 2 bases from J, with 7 bases in between. From germline, CDR1 is GTSNPN and CDR2 SVGIG (reference sequence). The CDR3 has 12 amino acids. The CDR3: CAWTGNTDTQYF. CDR3 in DNA: TGTGCCTGGACCGGGAACACAGATACGCAGTATTTT. The full variable domain, completed using reference TRBV30 and TRBJ2-3, is SQTIHQWPATLVQPVGSPLSLECTVEGTSNPNLYWYRQAAGRGLQLLFYSVGIGQISSEVPQNLSASRPQDRQFILSSKKLLLSDSGFYLCAWTGNTDTQYFGPGTRLTVL.

This clone has only a few counts. The chain combines TRBV6-6 with TRBJ1-2, with 8 bases identical to TRBD1. Germline-derived CDR1 and CDR2 are MNHNY and SVGAGI (reference sequence). The CDR3 length is 13 residues. The V gene end was trimmed by 10 bases and the J gene end by 4 bases; junction bases not matched to a gene: 8. The CDR3 sequence is CATGQGSGYGYTF. CDR3 DNA: TGTGCCACCGGACAGGGCTCGGGCTATGGCTACACCTTC.